The text below deals with one TCR beta chain. This sample was taken from a study of blood T cell repertoires in COVID-19. Study information: Samples came from the United States, Italy and Spain, spanning acute and convalescent COVID-19.

Germline V gene data show CDR1 as SGHAT and CDR2 as FQNNGV. The CDR3 has 15 residues. V lost 5 bases to trimming and J lost 3 bases; unmatched junction nucleotides: 5. The protocol was immunoSEQ multiplex PCR, while the TCRdb copy is restricted to in-frame clones and leaves out a portion. The profile covers some 150,000 clones, with just over 85% appearing a single time and less than 3.5% taken by the ten largest. This chain connects TRBV11-2 to TRBJ2-7, with 12 bases matching TRBD2. The material sequenced was peripheral blood. The source of this sequence is a man in his 70s with acute or convalescent COVID-19. The CDR3 nucleotides are TGTGCCAGCAGCCCCCGGACTAGCGGGGACTACGAGCAGTACTTC. Translating gives CASSPRTSGDYEQYF.